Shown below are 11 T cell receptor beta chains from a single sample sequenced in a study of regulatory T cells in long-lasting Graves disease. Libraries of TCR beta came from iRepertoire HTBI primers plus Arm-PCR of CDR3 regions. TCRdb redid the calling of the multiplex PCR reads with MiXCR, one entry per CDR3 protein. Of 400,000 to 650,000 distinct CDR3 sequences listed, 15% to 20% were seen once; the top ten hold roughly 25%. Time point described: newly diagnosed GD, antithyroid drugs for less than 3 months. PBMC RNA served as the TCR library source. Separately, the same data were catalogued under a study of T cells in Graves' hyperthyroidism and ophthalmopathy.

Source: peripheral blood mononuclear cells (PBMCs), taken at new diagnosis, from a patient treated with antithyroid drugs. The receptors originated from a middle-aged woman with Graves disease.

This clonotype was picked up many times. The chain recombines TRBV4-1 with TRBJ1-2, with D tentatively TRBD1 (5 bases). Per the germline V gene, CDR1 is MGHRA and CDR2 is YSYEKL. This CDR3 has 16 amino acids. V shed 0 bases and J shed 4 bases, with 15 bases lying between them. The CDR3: CASSQEPQGWGYGYTF. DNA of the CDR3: TGCGCCAGCAGCCAAGAACCTCAGGGTTGGGGCTATGGCTACACCTTC.

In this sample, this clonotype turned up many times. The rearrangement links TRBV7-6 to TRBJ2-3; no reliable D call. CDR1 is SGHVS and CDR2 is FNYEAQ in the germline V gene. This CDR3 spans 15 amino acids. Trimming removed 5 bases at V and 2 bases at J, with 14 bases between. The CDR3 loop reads CASSLGRWITDTQYF. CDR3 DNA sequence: TGTGCCAGCAGCCTCGGACGGTGGATCACAGATACGCAGTATTTT. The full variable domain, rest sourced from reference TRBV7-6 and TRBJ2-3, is GAGVSQSPRYKVTKRGQDVALRCDPISGHVSLYWYRQALGQGPEFLTYFNYEAQQDKSGLPNDRFSAERPEGSISTLTIQRTEQRDSAMYRCASSLGRWITDTQYFGPGTRLTVL.

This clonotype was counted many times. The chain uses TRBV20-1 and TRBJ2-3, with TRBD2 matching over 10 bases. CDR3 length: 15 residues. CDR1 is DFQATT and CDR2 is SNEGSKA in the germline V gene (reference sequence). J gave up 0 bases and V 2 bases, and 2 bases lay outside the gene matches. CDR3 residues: CSARPLAGSTDTQYF. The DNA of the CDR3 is TGCAGTGCTAGACCACTAGCGGGGAGCACAGATACGCAGTATTTT.

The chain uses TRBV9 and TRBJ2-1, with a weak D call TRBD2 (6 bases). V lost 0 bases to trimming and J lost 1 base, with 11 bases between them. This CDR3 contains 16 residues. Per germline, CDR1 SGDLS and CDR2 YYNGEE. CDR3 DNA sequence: TGTGCCAGCAGCGTAGCTCACGGGGGATCCTACAATGAGCAGTTCTTC. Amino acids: CASSVAHGGSYNEQFF. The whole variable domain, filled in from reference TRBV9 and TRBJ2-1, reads DSGVTQTPKHLITATGQRVTLRCSPRSGDLSVYWYQQSLDQGLQFLIQYYNGEERAKGNILERFSAQQFPDLHSELNLSSLELGDSALYFCASSVAHGGSYNEQFFGPGTRLTVL.

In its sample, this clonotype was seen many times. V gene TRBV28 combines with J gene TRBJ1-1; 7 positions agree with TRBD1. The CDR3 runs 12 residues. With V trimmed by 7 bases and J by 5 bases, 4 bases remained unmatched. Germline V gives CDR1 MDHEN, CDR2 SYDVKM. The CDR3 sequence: CASTDRDTEAFF. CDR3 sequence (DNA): TGTGCCAGCACTGACAGGGATACTGAAGCTTTCTTT.

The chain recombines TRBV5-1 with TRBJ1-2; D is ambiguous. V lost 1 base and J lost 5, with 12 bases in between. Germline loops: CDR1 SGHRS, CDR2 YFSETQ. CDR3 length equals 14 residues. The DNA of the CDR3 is TGCGCCAGCAGCTTGTTAGAATACCCGTATGGCTACACCTTC. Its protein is CASSLLEYPYGYTF. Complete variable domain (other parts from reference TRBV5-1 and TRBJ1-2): KAGVTQTPRYLIKTRGQQVTLSCSPISGHRSVSWYQQTPGQGLQFLFEYFSETQRNKGNFPGRFSGRQFSNSRSEMNVSTLELGDSALYLCASSLLEYPYGYTFGSGTRLTVV.

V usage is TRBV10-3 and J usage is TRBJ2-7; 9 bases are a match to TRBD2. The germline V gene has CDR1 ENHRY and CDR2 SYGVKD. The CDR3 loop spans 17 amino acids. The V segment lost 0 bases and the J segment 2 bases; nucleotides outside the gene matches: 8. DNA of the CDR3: TGTGCCATCAGTGAGTCCATTCTGGCTAGCGGGGCCTACGAGCAGTACTTC. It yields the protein CAISESILASGAYEQYF.

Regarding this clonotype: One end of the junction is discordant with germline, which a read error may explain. CDR3 coding DNA: TGTGCCAGCAGCGGACCGACAGGGAGGGTTGCCAAAAACATTCAGTGCTTC. This gives the protein CASSGPTGRVAKNIQCF. V and J are TRBV7-9 and TRBJ2-4; D possibly uses TRBD1 or TRBD2 (7 bases each). There are 17 residues in the CDR3. Germline values: CDR1 SEHNR, CDR2 FQNEAQ (reference sequence).

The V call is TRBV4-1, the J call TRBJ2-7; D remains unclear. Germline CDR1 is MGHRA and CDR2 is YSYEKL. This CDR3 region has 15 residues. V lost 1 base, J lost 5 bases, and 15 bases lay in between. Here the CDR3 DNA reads TGCGCCAGCAGCCAAGTAGGCCGGCGGCCGCACGAGCAGTACTTC. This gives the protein CASSQVGRRPHEQYF.

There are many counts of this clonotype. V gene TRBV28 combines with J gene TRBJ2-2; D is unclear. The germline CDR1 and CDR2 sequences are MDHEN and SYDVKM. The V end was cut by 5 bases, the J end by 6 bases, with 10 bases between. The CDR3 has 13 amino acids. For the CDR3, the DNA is TGTGCCAGCAGTGAAACAAACGCCGGGGAGCTGTTTTTT. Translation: CASSETNAGELFF. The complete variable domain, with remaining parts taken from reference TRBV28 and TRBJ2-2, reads DVKVTQSSRYLVKRTGEKVFLECVQDMDHENMFWYRQDPGLGLRLIYFSYDVKMKEKGDIPEGYSVSREKKERFSLILESASTNQTSMYLCASSETNAGELFFGEGSRLTVL.

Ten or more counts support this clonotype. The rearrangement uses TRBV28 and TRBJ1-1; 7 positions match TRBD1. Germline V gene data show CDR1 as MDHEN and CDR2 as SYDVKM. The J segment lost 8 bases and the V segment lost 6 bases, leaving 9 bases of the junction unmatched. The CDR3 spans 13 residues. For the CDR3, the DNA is TGTGCCAGCAGAGTTTCAGGGGGTCCGGAAGCTTTCTTT. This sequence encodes CASRVSGGPEAFF.